This T cell receptor beta chain came from a study of cytomegalovirus exposure and HLA in healthy donors. V was trimmed by 5 bases and J by 7 bases, leaving 11 bases between them. This CDR3 spans 13 amino acids. Germline CDR1 is ENHRY and CDR2 is SYGVKD. This PCR relied on a set of 60 Vbeta primers and 13 Jbeta primers. Profiling relied on immunoSEQ multiplex PCR, and the TCRdb table lists in-frame clones only, not all of them. The table records more than 100,000 clones, 85% to 90% of them present only once. The receptor was derived from a woman aged 25 to 39 in good health and CMV-seronegative. The source material was PBMCs. This chain links TRBV10-3 with TRBJ2-2, with D possibly TRBD1 on 5 matching bases. The DNA for the CDR3 is TGTGCCATCAGTACAGGTTCGGGCGGGGAGCTGTTTTTT. It is translated as CAISTGSGGELFF.